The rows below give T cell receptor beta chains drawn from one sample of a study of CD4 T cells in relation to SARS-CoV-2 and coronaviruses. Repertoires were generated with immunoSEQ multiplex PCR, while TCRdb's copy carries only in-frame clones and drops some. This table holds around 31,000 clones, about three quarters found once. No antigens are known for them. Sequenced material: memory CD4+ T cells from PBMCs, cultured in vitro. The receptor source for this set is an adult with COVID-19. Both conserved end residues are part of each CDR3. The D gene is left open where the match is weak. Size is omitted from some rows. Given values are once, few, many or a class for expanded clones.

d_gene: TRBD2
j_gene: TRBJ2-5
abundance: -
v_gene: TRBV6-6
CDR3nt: TGTGCCACCCACGACCGGGGGGGGGAGACCCAGTACTTC
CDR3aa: CATHDRGGETQYF

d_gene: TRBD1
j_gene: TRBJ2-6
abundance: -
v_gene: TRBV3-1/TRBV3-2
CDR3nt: TGTGCCAGCAGCGCAGTAACAGGGGCGAGGAGGAGCACCCCTGGGGCCAACGTCCTGACTTTC
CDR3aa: CASSAVTGARRSTPGANVLTF

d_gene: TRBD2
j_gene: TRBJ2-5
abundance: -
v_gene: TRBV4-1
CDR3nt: TGCGCCAGCAGCCAAGATGACGGGAGGGCTTGGGAGACCCAGTACTTC
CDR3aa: CASSQDDGRAWETQYF

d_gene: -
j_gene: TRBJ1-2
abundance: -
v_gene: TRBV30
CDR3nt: TGTGCCTGGAGTGTCTCGGACCTCTCCTGGGGCTACACCTTC
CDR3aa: CAWSVSDLSWGYTF

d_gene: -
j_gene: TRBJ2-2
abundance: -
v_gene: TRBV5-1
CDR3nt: TGCGCCAGCAGCTTGGTCTCGCTGATGGGCACCGGGGAGCTGTTTTTT
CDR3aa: CASSLVSLMGTGELFF

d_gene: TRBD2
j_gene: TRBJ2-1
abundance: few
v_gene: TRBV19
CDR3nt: TGTGCCAGTAGTAGGGGGACTAGCGGGCATAATGAGCAGTTCTTC
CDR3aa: CASSRGTSGHNEQFF

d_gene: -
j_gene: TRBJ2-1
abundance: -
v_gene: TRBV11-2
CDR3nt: TGTGCCAGCAGCTCCGGGACGGTTGACAATGAGCAGTTCTTC
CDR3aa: CASSSGTVDNEQFF

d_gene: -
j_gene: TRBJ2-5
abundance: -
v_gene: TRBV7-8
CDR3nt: TGTGCCAGCAGCCAAAACTCCGAGGTCCTATCGGGGGAGACCCAGTACTTC
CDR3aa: CASSQNSEVLSGETQYF

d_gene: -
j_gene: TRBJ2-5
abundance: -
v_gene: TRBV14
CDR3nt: TGTGCCAGCAGCCAAGTCGTAGCTGGGGAGACCCAGTACTTC
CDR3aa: CASSQVVAGETQYF

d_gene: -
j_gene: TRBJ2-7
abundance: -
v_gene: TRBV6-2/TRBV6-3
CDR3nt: TGTGCCAGCAGATACCAGGGTGGAAGCGAGCAGTACTTC
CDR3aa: CASRYQGGSEQYF

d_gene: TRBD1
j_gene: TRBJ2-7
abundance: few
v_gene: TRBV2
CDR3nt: TGTGCCAGCCGACTGGACAGGGGGTGGCTCGTGCAGTACTTC
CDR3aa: CASRLDRGWLVQYF

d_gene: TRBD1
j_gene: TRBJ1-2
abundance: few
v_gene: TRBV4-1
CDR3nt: TGCGCCAGCAGCCGTACCGGGACAGGGGGCTTAAACTATGGCTACACCTTC
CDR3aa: CASSRTGTGGLNYGYTF

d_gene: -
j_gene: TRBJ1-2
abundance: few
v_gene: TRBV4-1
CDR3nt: TGCGCCAGCAGCCAAGAATTAGGATACGGTAACTATGGCTACACCTTC
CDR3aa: CASSQELGYGNYGYTF

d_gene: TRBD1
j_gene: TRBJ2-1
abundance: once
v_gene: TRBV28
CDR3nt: TGTGCCAGCACGGGACAGCTTATTATGGAGCTTCAGCAGTTCTTC
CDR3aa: CASTGQLIMELQQFF

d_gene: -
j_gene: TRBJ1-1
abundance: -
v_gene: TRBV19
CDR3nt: TGTGCCAGTAGTATAGGCATGAACACTGAAGCTTTCTTT
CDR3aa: CASSIGMNTEAFF

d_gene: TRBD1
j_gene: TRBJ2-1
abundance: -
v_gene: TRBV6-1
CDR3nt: TGTGCCAGCAGTGACCAGGGGGCTGGCTACAATGAGCAGTTCTTC
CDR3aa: CASSDQGAGYNEQFF

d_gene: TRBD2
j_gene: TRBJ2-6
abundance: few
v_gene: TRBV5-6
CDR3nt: TGTGCCAGCAGCTTGAAGCGGGGGAGCCCTGGGGCCAACGTCCTGACTTTC
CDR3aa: CASSLKRGSPGANVLTF

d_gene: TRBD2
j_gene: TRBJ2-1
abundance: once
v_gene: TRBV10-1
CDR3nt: TGCGCCAGCAGCGCAACGAAGACTAGCGGGAGATACAATGAGCAGTTCTTC
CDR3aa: CASSATKTSGRYNEQFF

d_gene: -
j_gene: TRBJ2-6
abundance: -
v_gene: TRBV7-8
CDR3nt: TGTGCCAGCAGCGTCCCGGGGCTGGATTTCTCTGGGGCCAACGTCCTGACTTTC
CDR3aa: CASSVPGLDFSGANVLTF

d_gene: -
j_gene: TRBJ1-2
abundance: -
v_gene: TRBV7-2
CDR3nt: TGTGCCAGCAGCCTATCCGGTGAATATGGCTACACCTTC
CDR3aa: CASSLSGEYGYTF

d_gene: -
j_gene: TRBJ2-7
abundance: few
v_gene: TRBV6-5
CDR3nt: TGTGCCAGCAGAAAAGCGGGTGCTGGGTACGAGCAGTACTTC
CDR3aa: CASRKAGAGYEQYF

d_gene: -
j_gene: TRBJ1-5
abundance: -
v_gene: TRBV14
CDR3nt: TGTGCCAGCAGTCAGAATAGCAATCAGCCCCAGCATTTT
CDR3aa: CASSQNSNQPQHF

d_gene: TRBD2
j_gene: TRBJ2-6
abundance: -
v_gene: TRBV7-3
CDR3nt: TGTGCCAGCAGCTTATCGGCGGGAGCTGGGGCCAACGTCCTGACTTTC
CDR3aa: CASSLSAGAGANVLTF

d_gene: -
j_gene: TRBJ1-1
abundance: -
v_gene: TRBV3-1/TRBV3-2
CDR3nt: TGTGCCAGCAGCCAAAGGCGAACGCAGTCGGTGGGGGCTTTCTTT
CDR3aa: CASSQRRTQSVGAFF

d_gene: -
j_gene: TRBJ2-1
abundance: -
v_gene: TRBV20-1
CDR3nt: TGCAGTGCCCCAAGGTCAGTCGAGCAGTTCTTC
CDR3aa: CSAPRSVEQFF

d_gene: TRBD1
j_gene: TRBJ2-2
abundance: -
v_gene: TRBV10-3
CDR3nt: TGTGCCATCAGGCCTACAGGGGCACCGAACACCGGGGAGCTGTTTTTT
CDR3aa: CAIRPTGAPNTGELFF

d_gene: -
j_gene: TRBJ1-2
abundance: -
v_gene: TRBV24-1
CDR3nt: TGTGCCACCAGTGGGGAGGGTTACTATGGCTACACCTTC
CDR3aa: CATSGEGYYGYTF

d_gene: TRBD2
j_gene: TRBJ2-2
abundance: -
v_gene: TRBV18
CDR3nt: TGTGCCAGCTCACCGCTCACTAGCGGGAGCGGCACCGGGGAGCTGTTTTTT
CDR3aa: CASSPLTSGSGTGELFF

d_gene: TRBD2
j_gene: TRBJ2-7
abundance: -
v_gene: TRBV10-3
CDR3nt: TGTGCCATCAGTGTTCTAGCGGGAGCCTACGAGCAGTACTTC
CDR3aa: CAISVLAGAYEQYF

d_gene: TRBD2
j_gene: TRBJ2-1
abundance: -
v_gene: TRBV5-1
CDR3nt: TGCGCCAGCAGCTTAGTGGTAGCGGGAGACGGGTACAATGAGCAGTTCTTC
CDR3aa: CASSLVVAGDGYNEQFF

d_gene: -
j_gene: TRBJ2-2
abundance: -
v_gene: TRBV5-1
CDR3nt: TGCGCCAGCAGCTTGCCGTCAGACCCCACCGGGGAGCTGTTTTTT
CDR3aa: CASSLPSDPTGELFF

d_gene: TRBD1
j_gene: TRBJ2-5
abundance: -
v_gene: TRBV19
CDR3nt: TGTGCCAGTAGCCAGACAGGGGGACAGGTGACCCAGTACTTC
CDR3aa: CASSQTGGQVTQYF

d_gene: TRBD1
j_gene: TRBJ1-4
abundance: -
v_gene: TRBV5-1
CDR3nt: TGCGCCAGCAGGTCCCGGACAGGGGGAAACGAAAAACTGTTTTTT
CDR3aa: CASRSRTGGNEKLFF

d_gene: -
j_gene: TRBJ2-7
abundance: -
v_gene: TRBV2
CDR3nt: TGTGCCAGCAGCGGGGGAAGTTTTAGGAGGTCCTACGAGCAGTACTTC
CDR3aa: CASSGGSFRRSYEQYF

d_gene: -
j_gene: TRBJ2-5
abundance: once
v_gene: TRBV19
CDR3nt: TGTGCCAGTAAGGGCTCTAGCGCCGCCCAGGAGACCCAGTACTTC
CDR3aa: CASKGSSAAQETQYF

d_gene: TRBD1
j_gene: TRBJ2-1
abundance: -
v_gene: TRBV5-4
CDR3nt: TGTGCCAGCAGCCCGCCGGGACAGGGGACCGGTGAGCAGTTCTTC
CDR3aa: CASSPPGQGTGEQFF

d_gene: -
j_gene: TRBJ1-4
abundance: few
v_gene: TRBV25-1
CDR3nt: TGTGCCAGCAGTGAATCGGCGGGGGGCGTTGAAAAACTGTTTTTT
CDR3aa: CASSESAGGVEKLFF

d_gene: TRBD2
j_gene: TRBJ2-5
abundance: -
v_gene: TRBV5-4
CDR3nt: TGTGCCAGCAGTACAAGGACTAGTCCCACTCAAGAGACCCAGTACTTC
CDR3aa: CASSTRTSPTQETQYF